This TCR beta chain was documented in a study of CD8 T cells in Susac syndrome. From germline, CDR1 is SQVTM and CDR2 ANQGSEA. The CDR3 consists of 12 residues. J was trimmed by 9 bases and V by 4 bases; bases with no gene match: 4. Random hexamers were used to reverse transcribe an amount of about 0.5 to 1 ug RNA. TCRdb processed the immunoSEQ multiplex PCR reads anew with MiXCR; each CDR3 protein has one entry. The table shows some 190,000 distinct CDR3 sequences, with just under 95% occurring only once. Sequenced: CD4+ T cells from PBMCs. The chain employs TRBV29-1 and TRBJ2-1, with 9 bases matching TRBD2. The origin of this receptor is a human donor in good health. The chain's CDR3 is CSVVAGAGEQFF. The CDR3 nucleotides are TGCAGCGTTGTAGCGGGGGCTGGTGAGCAGTTCTTC.